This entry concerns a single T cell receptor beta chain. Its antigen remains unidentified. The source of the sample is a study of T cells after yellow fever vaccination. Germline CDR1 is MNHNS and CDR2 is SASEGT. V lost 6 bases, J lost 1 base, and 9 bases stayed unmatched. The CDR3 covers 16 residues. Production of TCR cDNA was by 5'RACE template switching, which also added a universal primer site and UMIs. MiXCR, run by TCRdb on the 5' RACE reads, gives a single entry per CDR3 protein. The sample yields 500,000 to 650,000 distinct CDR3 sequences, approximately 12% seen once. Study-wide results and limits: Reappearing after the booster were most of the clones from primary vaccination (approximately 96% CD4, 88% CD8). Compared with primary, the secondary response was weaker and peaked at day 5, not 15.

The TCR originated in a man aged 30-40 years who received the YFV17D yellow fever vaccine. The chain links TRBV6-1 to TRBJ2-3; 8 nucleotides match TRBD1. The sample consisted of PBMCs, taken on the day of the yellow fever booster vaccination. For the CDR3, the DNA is TGTGCCAGCAGCTGGGGCAGGGGGCGCGGCACAGATACGCAGTATTTT. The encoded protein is CASSWGRGRGTDTQYF.